A single sample is the source of the 3 T cell receptor beta chains below, sequenced in a study of technical replicates of blood from several donors. Libraries were prepared by immunoSEQ multiplex PCR; TCRdb keeps only in-frame clonotypes and omits some of them. The sample holds tens of thousands of clones; roughly 77% are singletons and the top ten take 3% to 4.5%. Specimen: PBMCs. The receptors come from a human donor in good health. Some clones in this sample may be carry-over from other donors' samples.

The chain has TRBV7-8 and TRBJ1-3; 7 bases are a match to TRBD1. After removal of 3 bases from V and 4 bases from J, the junction contained 6 bases not matched to a gene. CDR1 SGHVS and CDR2 FQNEAQ come from the germline V gene. The CDR3 consists of 15 residues. As DNA, the CDR3 is TGTGCCAGCAGCTTCCAGGGGGGAGCGGGAAACACCATATATTTT. This gives the protein CASSFQGGAGNTIYF.

V is TRBV30 and J is TRBJ2-7; D perhaps matches TRBD2 (6 bases). The CDR3 consists of 13 residues. CDR1 and CDR2 from the germline V gene are GTSNPN and SVGIG (reference sequence). Trimming took 5 bases from V and 2 from J, leaving 13 bases between them. CDR3 nucleotides: TGTGCCTGGGGGAGGAAGCCGCCCTACGAGCAGTACTTC. Translated, it gives CAWGRKPPYEQYF.

This chain connects TRBV2 to TRBJ2-7, with TRBD2 as a possible D gene (6 bases). Trimming pared 2 bases from V and 5 bases from J, leaving 16 bases between. Looked up from germline, CDR1 is SNHLY and CDR2 is FYNNEI. This CDR3 is built from 15 residues. The CDR3 sequence: CASSELRGKGDEQYF. Written as DNA, the CDR3 is TGTGCCAGCAGTGAACTGCGGGGAAAAGGGGACGAGCAGTACTTC.